Listed here are 14 T cell receptor beta chains from one sample, sequenced in a study of long-term antiretroviral therapy in people with HIV. Survey-level resolution applied to immunoSEQ assay v3.0. Clones were read by immunoSEQ multiplex PCR, and TCRdb kept only the in-frame ones, dropping some. The data hold 44,000 or so clones, with 90% to 95% observed a single time. The sample was unsorted PBMCs, taken 3.7 years after starting antiretroviral therapy. The receptors stem from a woman aged 45-65 years with HIV.

The chain uses TRBV4-2 and TRBJ2-7; no definite D call. CDR3 length equals 14 residues. V lost 0 bases and J lost 4, with 10 bases in between. CDR1 is LGHNA, CDR2 YNFKEQ, per germline. The CDR3 nucleotides read TGTGCCAGCAGCCAAGAACTGGCCTCATACGAGCAGTACTTC. This translates into CASSQELASYEQYF.

V gene TRBV29-1 combines with J gene TRBJ1-5; no clear D gene. Trimming removed 4 bases from V and 5 bases from J, with 12 bases in between. The CDR3 is made up of 13 amino acids. Germline-derived CDR1 and CDR2 are SQVTM and ANQGSEA. The CDR3 nucleotides read TGCAGCGTTGGCCAGGATAAAGATCAGCCCCAGCATTTT. As protein: CSVGQDKDQPQHF.

The CDR3 DNA follows: TGTGCCATCAGTGGATACGGCAAGGCGAATAATTCACCCCTCCACTTT. Protein sequence: CAISGYGKANNSPLHF. The V gene is TRBV10-3, the J gene TRBJ1-6; D ambiguous. The V gene's germline CDR1 is ENHRY and CDR2 SYGVKD. The CDR3 is 16 amino acids. Between the trimmed V and J ends, which lost 4 bases and 5 bases, there was a span of 15 bases.

The V gene is TRBV29-1, the J gene TRBJ2-7, with D unclear. Germline V gene sequence: CDR1 SQVTM, CDR2 ANQGSEA. Trimming took off 7 bases at V and 7 bases at J, with 20 bases between the two ends. The CDR3 spans 13 residues. The CDR3 region is CSGGDPYSNEQYF. The CDR3 bases are TGCAGCGGTGGTGACCCCTACTCCAATGAGCAGTACTTC.

Only one count was recorded for this clone. This chain links TRBV27 with TRBJ1-1; D is perhaps TRBD1 (6 bases). CDR1 is MNHEY and CDR2 is SMNVEV in the germline V gene (reference sequence). The CDR3 has 13 amino acids. V lost 4 bases and J 1 base, leaving 7 bases between the germline ends. The CDR3 region has the DNA TGTGCCAGCAGTTGGACAGAGAACACTGAAGCTTTCTTT. This sequence encodes CASSWTENTEAFF.

The CDR3 spells CASSQEMVPSLSVGQDEAFF. CDR3 nucleotide sequence: TGCGCCAGCAGCCAAGAAATGGTACCGTCCCTCTCAGTGGGGCAGGATGAAGCTTTCTTT. The rearrangement uses TRBV4-1 and TRBJ1-1; perhaps TRBD1 as D (5 bases). Germline V gene data show CDR1 as MGHRA and CDR2 as YSYEKL. This CDR3 spans 20 amino acids. V shed 0 bases and J shed 7 bases, with 30 bases lying between them.

The chain uses TRBV6-5 and TRBJ1-2, with D perhaps TRBD1 (5 bases). CDR1 and CDR2 (germline): MNHEY, SVGAGI. The V gene lost 6 bases and the J gene lost 5 bases, with 10 bases spanning the gap. This CDR3 contains 12 residues. The CDR3 spells CASRTEGYGYTF. The CDR3 nucleotides are TGTGCCAGCAGGACAGAAGGTTATGGCTACACCTTC.

The J gene is TRBJ1-6, the V gene TRBV18, with 10 positions matching TRBD1. Trimming cost V 3 bases and J 5 bases; bases outside gene matches: 4. Germline V gene sequence: CDR1 KGHSH, CDR2 LQKENI. There are 16 residues in the CDR3. The CDR3 here is CASSPGQGINNSPLHF. In DNA, the CDR3 is TGTGCCAGCTCACCGGGACAGGGGATAAATAATTCACCCCTCCACTTT.

The chain couples TRBV6-5 to TRBJ1-1; D unresolved. V was clipped by 1 base and J by 6 bases, with 15 bases between them. The CDR3 extends over 15 amino acids. The germline V gene encodes CDR1 MNHEY and CDR2 SVGAGI. The DNA of the CDR3 is TGTGCCAGCAGTTACTTGAGCCGAGAAGGTGCTGAAGCTTTCTTT. It specifies CASSYLSREGAEAFF.

The rearrangement joins TRBV7-2 to TRBJ1-2, with 7 bases aligning to TRBD1. Germline V CDR1 and CDR2: SGHTA, FQGNSA. This CDR3 contains 15 residues. J was trimmed by 0 bases and V by 5 bases; bases with no gene match: 6. CDR3 region: CASSPRTGPNYGYTF. CDR3 bases: TGTGCCAGCAGCCCCCGGACAGGACCTAACTATGGCTACACCTTC.

The CDR3 DNA reads as TGTGCCATCAGTGAAAATGGTCAGCCCCAGCATTTT. Protein sequence: CAISENGQPQHF. V and J are TRBV10-3 and TRBJ1-5; D remains ambiguous. The ends were cut back, 3 bases at V and 6 bases at J, with 6 bases in the middle. Germline V gene data show CDR1 as ENHRY and CDR2 as SYGVKD. The CDR3 has 12 amino acids.

This sequence joins TRBV28 and TRBJ1-4; D gene ambiguous. V lost 7 bases, J lost 3 bases, and 15 bases lay in between. The length of the CDR3 is 15 residues. CDR1 is MDHEN, CDR2 SYDVKM, per germline. CDR3 coding DNA: TGTGCCAGCACCCAACACGGGGAGGCTAATGAAAAACTGTTTTTT. Protein: CASTQHGEANEKLFF.

V is TRBV6-5 and J is TRBJ2-3; no clear D. The CDR3 spans 12 residues. Germline loops: CDR1 MNHEY, CDR2 SVGAGI. Between the trimmed V and J ends, which lost 2 bases and 4 bases, there was a span of 4 bases. CDR3 amino acids: CASSYAADTQYF. CDR3 nucleotide sequence: TGTGCCAGCAGTTACGCAGCAGATACGCAGTATTTT.

The rearrangement links TRBV19 to TRBJ2-5, with 10 bases matching TRBD2. Germline loops: CDR1 LNHDA, CDR2 SQIVND (reference sequence). CDR3 length: 15 amino acids. V shed 3 bases, J shed 4 bases, and the junction held 5 bases outside the gene matches. The CDR3 sequence: CASSIERGGSETQYF. In nucleotides, the CDR3 is TGTGCCAGTAGTATCGAGCGGGGGGGGTCAGAGACCCAGTACTTC. The entire variable domain, with the rest obtained from reference TRBV19 and TRBJ2-5, is as follows: DGGITQSPKYLFRKEGQNVTLSCEQNLNHDAMYWYRQDPGQGLRLIYYSQIVNDFQKGDIAEGYSVSREKKESFPLTVTSAQKNPTAFYLCASSIERGGSETQYFGPGTRLLVL.